These 27 T cell receptor beta chains were all obtained from the same sample, sequenced in a study of shared clonotypes between healthy human individuals. Clones were read by immunoSEQ multiplex PCR, and TCRdb kept only the in-frame ones, dropping some. Here the sample spans approximately 1,000,000 clones, roughly 80% being singletons. Input material: memory CD4+ T cells from PBMCs. The subset: CD45RA-negative fraction. The receptors stem from a man between 18 and 35 years old in good health. Some clones in this sample may be carry-over from other donors' samples.

V and J are TRBV5-1 and TRBJ1-3, with no clear D. V lost 2 bases, J lost 0 bases, and 9 bases lay in between. The CDR3 has 15 residues. The germline V gene has CDR1 SGHRS and CDR2 YFSETQ. CDR3 in DNA: TGCGCCAGCAGCTTAAATGATAACTCTGGAAACACCATATATTTT. It is translated as CASSLNDNSGNTIYF.

The gene calls are TRBV30 and TRBJ2-7; the D is unclear. The tail of the sequence fits TRBJ2-5 better, so the J call may be wrong. The germline gives CDR1 GTSNPN, CDR2 SVGIG (reference sequence). The CDR3 totals 12 residues. CDR3 residues: CAWSVMGRTQYF. The CDR3 nucleotides read TGTGCCTGGAGTGTAATGGGCAGGACCCAGTACTTC.

This clone was counted a few times. The chain has TRBV6-5 and TRBJ1-1, with 7 bases lining up with TRBD1. This CDR3 is 16 amino acids long. The ends lost 0 bases at V and 1 base at J; junction bases unmatched: 5. CDR1 and CDR2 (germline): MNHEY, SVGAGI. The CDR3 loop reads CASSYSKRGRNTEAFF. DNA of the CDR3: TGTGCCAGCAGTTACTCAAAGAGGGGGCGGAACACTGAAGCTTTCTTT.

In the case of this clone: Other DNA sequences in the sample encode the same CDR3. This chain links TRBV18 with TRBJ1-2; TRBD1 might be the D (5 bases). The V gene's germline CDR1 is KGHSH and CDR2 LQKENI. The CDR3 has 14 amino acids. With 0 bases removed from V and 1 base from J, the gap between germline ends came to 6 bases. CDR3 sequence: CASSPPQGNYGYTF. The CDR3 DNA reads as TGTGCCAGCTCACCACCGCAGGGTAACTATGGCTACACCTTC.

V is TRBV29-1 and J is TRBJ2-1; 11 bases agree with TRBD2. The CDR3 runs 15 residues. The V gene's germline CDR1 is SQVTM and CDR2 ANQGSEA. Unmatched junction bases numbered 3, after V lost 2 bases and J lost 3 bases. The CDR3 region is CSVERTSGYYNEQFF. For the CDR3, the DNA is TGCAGCGTTGAACGGACTAGCGGGTACTACAATGAGCAGTTCTTC.

This clone showed up just a few times. The rearrangement links TRBV7-2 to TRBJ1-1, with TRBD1 as a possible D gene (6 bases). The V end lost 1 base, the J end lost 0 bases, and 9 bases lay between the germline ends. Germline assignment: CDR1 SGHTA and CDR2 FQGNSA. This CDR3 has 15 residues. The chain's CDR3 is CASSLGTGMNTEAFF. CDR3 coding DNA: TGTGCCAGCAGCTTAGGTACAGGGATGAACACTGAAGCTTTCTTT.

The CDR3 loop is CASTRGQGNYGYTF. Written as DNA, the CDR3 is TGTGCCAGCACCCGGGGACAGGGTAACTATGGCTACACCTTC. This chain joins TRBV25-1 and TRBJ1-2, with 9 nucleotides matching TRBD1. Germline CDR1 reads MGHDK; CDR2 reads SYGVNS. J was trimmed by 1 base and V by 7 bases; bases with no gene match: 4. This CDR3 has 14 amino acids.

This clone showed up just a few times. The rearrangement uses TRBV28 and TRBJ2-7; D call uncertain. The CDR3 has 15 amino acids. Per germline, CDR1 MDHEN and CDR2 SYDVKM. Trimming pared 5 bases from V and 3 bases from J, leaving 17 bases between. CDR3 protein: CASSPILRTLYEQYF. CDR3 in DNA: TGTGCCAGCAGTCCCATCCTAAGAACCCTCTACGAGCAGTACTTC.

This clone was observed a single time. This rearrangement joins TRBV29-1 to TRBJ2-3; 10 bases map to TRBD1. Per germline, CDR1 SQVTM and CDR2 ANQGSEA. With 6 bases clipped from V and 3 bases from J, the junction kept 6 bases outside the gene matches. The CDR3 consists of 14 residues. CDR3: CSVWDRGRTDTQYF. The CDR3 region has the DNA TGCAGCGTATGGGACAGGGGTCGGACAGATACGCAGTATTTT.

V gene TRBV5-8 combines with J gene TRBJ1-2; 10 bases are a match to TRBD1. Germline V CDR1 and CDR2: SGHTS, YDEGEE. This CDR3 has 16 residues. The V segment lost 4 bases and the J segment 4 bases; nucleotides outside the gene matches: 10. The CDR3 spells CASSPTNRQGAYGYTF. As DNA, the CDR3 is TGTGCCAGCAGCCCTACTAACCGACAGGGGGCCTATGGCTACACCTTC. The whole variable domain, remainder taken from reference TRBV5-8 and TRBJ1-2, is EAGVTQSPTHLIKTRGQQATLRCSPISGHTSVYWYQQALGLGLQFLLWYDEGEERNRGNFPPRFSGRQFPNYSSELNVNALELEDSALYLCASSPTNRQGAYGYTFGSGTRLTVV.

In the case of this clone: At the DNA level, this CDR3 is encoded by other sequences in the same sample as well. The chain joins TRBV30 to TRBJ1-3; D remains unclear. This CDR3 has 14 residues. CDR1 GTSNPN and CDR2 SVGIG come from the germline V gene (reference sequence). Trimming took off 0 bases at V and 2 bases at J, with 8 bases between the two ends. The CDR3: CAWSVRGAGNTIYF. In nucleotides, the CDR3 is TGTGCCTGGAGTGTACGTGGGGCTGGAAACACCATATATTTT.

To note about this clone: Other DNA sequences within the sample encode an identical CDR3. The chain couples TRBV5-6 to TRBJ2-6, with D uncertain. V lost 0 bases to trimming and J lost 1 base, with 5 bases between them. Germline-derived CDR1 and CDR2 are SGHDT and YYEEEE. There are 15 residues in the CDR3. The CDR3 region is CASSLGRSGANVLTF. In DNA, the CDR3 is TGTGCCAGCAGCTTGGGCAGATCTGGGGCCAACGTCCTGACTTTC. Together with reference TRBV5-6 and TRBJ2-6, the CDR3 gives the full variable domain: DAGVTQSPTHLIKTRGQQVTLRCSPKSGHDTVSWYQQALGQGPQFIFQYYEEEERQRGNFPDRFSGHQFPNYSSELNVNALLLGDSALYLCASSLGRSGANVLTFGAGSRLTVL.

The chain couples TRBV6-1 to TRBJ2-7; D call uncertain. The CDR3 length is 15 residues. The V and J ends lost 0 bases and 0 bases respectively, with 9 bases between them. The germline gives CDR1 MNHNS, CDR2 SASEGT. CDR3 protein: CASSEADPSSYEQYF. CDR3 nucleotide sequence: TGTGCCAGCAGTGAAGCTGACCCCAGCTCCTACGAGCAGTACTTC.

The chain carries TRBV6-5 and TRBJ2-1; 7 bases align to TRBD2. In germline, CDR1 is MNHEY, CDR2 SVGAGI. This CDR3 region has 14 residues. Germline trimming cut 5 bases from V and 5 bases from J; bases unmatched to any gene: 6. Here the CDR3 reads CASSPGLTNNEQFF. As DNA, the CDR3 is TGTGCCAGCAGTCCGGGACTAACTAACAATGAGCAGTTCTTC.

This clone was seen just once. The chain has TRBV7-2 and TRBJ2-1; D may be TRBD1 or TRBD2 (6 bases each). With 6 bases removed from V and 10 bases from J, the gap between germline ends came to 19 bases. Germline CDR1 is SGHTA and CDR2 is FQGNSA. CDR3 size: 14 residues. The CDR3 loop reads CASRTGGAPGEQFF. The CDR3 nucleotides read TGTGCCAGCAGGACAGGAGGGGCCCCAGGGGAGCAGTTCTTC.

The chain links TRBV2 to TRBJ2-7; TRBD2 matches 8 bases. V lost 7 bases, J lost 1 base, and 9 bases stayed unmatched. The germline CDR1 and CDR2 sequences are SNHLY and FYNNEI. This CDR3 comprises 15 residues. CDR3 amino acids: CASTASGLVSYEQYF. For the CDR3, the DNA is TGTGCCAGCACCGCATCGGGACTAGTTTCCTACGAGCAGTACTTC.

J is TRBJ2-2 and V is TRBV4-2; 10 nucleotides align to TRBD2. There are 17 residues in the CDR3. The germline V gene has CDR1 LGHNA and CDR2 YNFKEQ. V dropped 3 bases and J dropped 3; count of bases not matched to a gene: 7. CDR3: CASSQRTSGDYTGELFF. In DNA form, the CDR3 reads TGTGCCAGCAGCCAGCGAACTAGCGGGGATTACACCGGGGAGCTGTTTTTT.

The chain has TRBV9 and TRBJ1-1; D is unresolved. CDR1 and CDR2 (germline): SGDLS, YYNGEE. The CDR3 is 13 amino acids. Trimming stripped 0 bases from V and 5 bases from J, with 8 bases between. CDR3 residues: CASSVVSGTEAFF. The CDR3 DNA reads TGTGCCAGCAGCGTAGTCTCCGGGACTGAAGCTTTCTTT.

The rearrangement links TRBV5-1 to TRBJ1-2; possibly TRBD1 for D (6 bases). V lost 0 bases and J 8 bases, leaving 8 bases between the germline ends. This CDR3 comprises 12 residues. Germline CDR1 and CDR2: SGHRS and YFSETQ. CDR3: CASSLEGEGYTF. CDR3 DNA sequence: TGCGCCAGCAGCTTGGAGGGGGAGGGCTACACCTTC. Full variable domain (outside the CDR3, taken from reference TRBV5-1 and TRBJ1-2): KAGVTQTPRYLIKTRGQQVTLSCSPISGHRSVSWYQQTPGQGLQFLFEYFSETQRNKGNFPGRFSGRQFSNSRSEMNVSTLELGDSALYLCASSLEGEGYTFGSGTRLTVV.

The chain combines TRBV28 with TRBJ2-5, with unresolved D. Germline CDR1 and CDR2: MDHEN and SYDVKM. The V gene lost 4 bases and the J gene lost 5 bases, with 14 bases spanning the gap. This CDR3 is 14 amino acids long. The CDR3 bases are TGTGCCAGCAGTTCCCAACCCGCGCTGGAGACCCAGTACTTC. Amino acid sequence: CASSSQPALETQYF. The complete variable domain, with remaining parts taken from reference TRBV28 and TRBJ2-5, reads DVKVTQSSRYLVKRTGEKVFLECVQDMDHENMFWYRQDPGLGLRLIYFSYDVKMKEKGDIPEGYSVSREKKERFSLILESASTNQTSMYLCASSSQPALETQYFGPGTRLLVL.

Comments on this clone: A far bigger clonotype differs at one base, so this is likely a read error. This sequence joins TRBV4-2 and TRBJ2-2; tentatively, D is TRBD2 (5 bases). The CDR3 covers 15 residues. V gave up 0 bases and J gave up 5 bases, with 10 bases separating them. The germline gives CDR1 LGHNA, CDR2 YNFKEQ. The CDR3 spells CASSQDHGNTGELFF. The CDR3 bases are TGTGCCAGCAGCCAAGATCACGGGAATACCGGGGAGCTGTTTTTT.

As regards this clone: The sample carries other DNA sequences with the same CDR3. V is TRBV5-1 and J is TRBJ2-5; tentative D call: TRBD2 (6 bases). This CDR3 spans 12 amino acids. Between the trimmed V and J ends, which lost 4 bases and 5 bases, there was a span of 9 bases. The germline V gene has CDR1 SGHRS and CDR2 YFSETQ. Written as DNA, the CDR3 is TGCGCCAGCAGCCTGGAGGGGGAGACCCAGTACTTC. This codes for CASSLEGETQYF.

The chain recombines TRBV9 with TRBJ2-2, with D hard to call. The CDR3 covers 14 residues. Germline values: CDR1 SGDLS, CDR2 YYNGEE. V was clipped by 3 bases and J by 0 bases, with 6 bases between them. The CDR3 reads CASSDGANTGELFF. In nucleotides, the CDR3 is TGTGCCAGCAGCGATGGAGCGAACACCGGGGAGCTGTTTTTT.

The rearrangement links TRBV4-2 to TRBJ2-5, with TRBD2 matching 13 bases. J was trimmed by 5 bases and V by 1 base; bases with no gene match: 4. This CDR3 region has 16 residues. CDR1 and CDR2 from the germline V gene are LGHNA and YNFKEQ. The CDR3 loop is CASSQGLAGGRETQYF. The CDR3 nucleotides read TGTGCCAGCAGCCAAGGACTAGCGGGAGGCCGGGAGACCCAGTACTTC.

The V call is TRBV19, the J call TRBJ1-1; D not certain. From germline, CDR1 is LNHDA and CDR2 SQIVND (reference sequence). Trimming took 1 base from V and 5 from J, leaving 20 bases between them. This CDR3 spans 17 amino acids. The DNA for the CDR3 is TGTGCCAGTAGTATAGGCCTCGTGGCGGGGAAGAGGACTGAAGCTTTCTTT. Its protein product is CASSIGLVAGKRTEAFF.

This clone was observed a single time. The chain links TRBV7-9 to TRBJ2-7, with a tentative D call TRBD2 (5 bases). Looked up from germline, CDR1 is SEHNR and CDR2 is FQNEAQ (reference sequence). There are 14 residues in the CDR3. V dropped 4 bases and J dropped 0 bases, with 10 bases sitting between them. DNA for the CDR3: TGTGCCAGCAGCTGGCAGCGGAGCTCCTACGAGCAGTACTTC. Its protein product is CASSWQRSSYEQYF. The full variable domain, with the rest looked up from reference TRBV7-9 and TRBJ2-7, is DTGVSQNPRHKITKRGQNVTFRCDPISEHNRLYWYRQTLGQGPEFLTYFQNEAQLEKSRLLSDRFSAERPKGSFSTLEIQRTEQGDSAMYLCASSWQRSSYEQYFGPGTRLTVT.

The DNA of the CDR3 is TGTGCCAGCAGCTCGGACAGGGGAAGAAACATTCAGTACTTC. Translated, it gives CASSSDRGRNIQYF. The rearrangement joins TRBV7-2 to TRBJ2-4; 9 bases map to TRBD1. The CDR3 covers 14 residues. With V trimmed by 4 bases and J by 6 bases, 4 bases remained unmatched. Looked up from germline, CDR1 is SGHTA and CDR2 is FQGNSA.